The TCR beta chain described here comes from a study of neoadjuvant nivolumab and ipilimumab in lung cancer. Overall study context: Patients got nivolumab 3 mg/kg on days 1, 15 and 29; combination added ipilimumab 1 mg/kg day 1. Study-wide points: Higher pretherapy blood TCR richness went with higher resected-tumor richness. From pretherapy to surgery, tumor richness and clonality rose with dual therapy.

Of note for this clone: The antigen is not known.

Data came from immunoSEQ multiplex PCR; TCRdb stores just in-frame clones and leaves some out. This table has 25,000 to 30,000 clones, about three quarters appearing once. The germline V gene encodes CDR1 SGHTA and CDR2 FQGNSA. The CDR3 contains 15 residues. Unmatched junction bases numbered 6, after V lost 1 base and J lost 6 bases. The input for sequencing was tumor tissue, taken after neoadjuvant nivolumab, alone or with ipilimumab, at or shortly before surgery. The sequence was collected from an adult with non-small cell lung cancer. This rearrangement joins TRBV7-2 to TRBJ2-1; 7 positions agree with TRBD1. The chain's CDR3 is CASSLGQGSRNEQFF. The CDR3 DNA sequence: TGTGCCAGCAGCTTAGGACAGGGATCTCGCAATGAGCAGTTCTTC.